This TCR beta chain appears in the sequencing data of a study of vaccination effects on CD4 cells after COVID-19. After expansion with viral peptide pools in the ViraFEST assay, antigen-specific CD4+ T cells were sequenced. With 10 days of culture completed, CD4+ T cells were isolated. PCR showed that the person got SARS-CoV-2 infection at some point between March and December 2020. The culture medium for a few million PBMC per well included about 9 IU/ml IL-2 and 8.5 to 10 ug/ml peptides. An HIV-1 Nef peptide pool served as the negative control culture. On day 3 and again on day 7, half the medium was replaced with IL-2 medium. Sequencing was performed with immunoSEQ multiplex PCR; in TCRdb, only in-frame clones are kept and a portion is missing. The top ten hold approximately 5.8% of the sample, which has under 65,000 clones, more than 75% seen once. This clone turned up a few times. Its antigen is currently unknown.

V shed 2 bases and J 1 base; nucleotides not matched to a gene: 2. The CDR3 is 15 residues long. CDR1 and CDR2 from the germline V gene are SGHTA and FQGTGA. The TCR was taken from a human donor who had a prior SARS-CoV-2 infection. Material: CD4+ T cells from PBMCs cultured with HIV peptides, obtained before COVID-19 vaccination. Indicated subset: HIV-1 Nef peptide pool negative control/reference culture. V gene TRBV7-3 combines with J gene TRBJ2-1, with 7 bases lining up with TRBD1. The chain's CDR3 is CASSLSRGSYNEQFF. CDR3 DNA sequence: TGTGCCAGCAGCTTATCCAGGGGGTCCTACAATGAGCAGTTCTTC.